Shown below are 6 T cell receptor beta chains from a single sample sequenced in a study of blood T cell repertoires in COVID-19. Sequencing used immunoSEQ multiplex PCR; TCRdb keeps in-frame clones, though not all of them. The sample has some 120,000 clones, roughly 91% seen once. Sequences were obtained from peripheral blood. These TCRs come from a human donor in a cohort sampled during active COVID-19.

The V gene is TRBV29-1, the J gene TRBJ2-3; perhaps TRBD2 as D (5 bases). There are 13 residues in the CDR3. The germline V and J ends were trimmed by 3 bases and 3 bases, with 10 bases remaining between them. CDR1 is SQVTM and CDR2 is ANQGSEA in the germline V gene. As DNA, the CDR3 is TGCAGCGTTGATGGATGGGAGACAGATACGCAGTATTTT. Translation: CSVDGWETDTQYF.

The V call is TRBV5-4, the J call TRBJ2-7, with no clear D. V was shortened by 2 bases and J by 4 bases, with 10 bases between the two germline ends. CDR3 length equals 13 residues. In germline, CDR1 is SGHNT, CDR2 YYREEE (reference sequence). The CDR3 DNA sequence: TGTGCCAGCAGCTTAGGCGGTAGATACGAGCAGTACTTC. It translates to CASSLGGRYEQYF.

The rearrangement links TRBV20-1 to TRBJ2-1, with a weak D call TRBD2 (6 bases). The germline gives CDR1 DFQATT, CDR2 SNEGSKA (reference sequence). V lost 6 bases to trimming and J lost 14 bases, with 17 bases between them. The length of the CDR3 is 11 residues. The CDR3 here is CSARYRDLEFF. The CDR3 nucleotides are TGCAGTGCCCGATACCGGGACTTAGAGTTCTTC.

CDR3 nucleotides: TGTGCCAGCAGCCTGGGACTAGCGGTCTCCTACAATGAGCAGTTCTTC. As protein: CASSLGLAVSYNEQFF. V is TRBV5-5 and J is TRBJ2-1; 11 nucleotides match TRBD2. The CDR3 is 16 amino acids. The junction had 3 bases not matched to a gene; V was cut back by 4 bases and J by 0 bases. The germline V gene has CDR1 SGHKS and CDR2 YYEKEE (reference sequence).

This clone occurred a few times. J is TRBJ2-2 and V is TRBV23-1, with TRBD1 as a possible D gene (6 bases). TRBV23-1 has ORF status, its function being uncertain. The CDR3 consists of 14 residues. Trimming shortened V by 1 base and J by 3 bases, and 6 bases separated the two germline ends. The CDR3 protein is CASSQWGHTGELFF. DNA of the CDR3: TGCGCCAGCAGTCAATGGGGGCACACCGGGGAGCTGTTTTTT.

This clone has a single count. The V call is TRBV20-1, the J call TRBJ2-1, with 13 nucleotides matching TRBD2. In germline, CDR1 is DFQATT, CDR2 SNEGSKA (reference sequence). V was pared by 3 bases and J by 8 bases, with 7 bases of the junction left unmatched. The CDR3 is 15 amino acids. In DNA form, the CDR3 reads TGCAGTGCTAGTAAGGGACTAGCGGGAAGATATGAGCAGTTCTTC. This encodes CSASKGLAGRYEQFF.